This T cell receptor (beta chain) was obtained from a study of blood T cell repertoires in COVID-19. Turning to the study itself: The study drew acute and convalescent COVID-19 samples from the United States, Italy and Spain. PBMCs, B-cell-depleted T cells, or T cells were the source of the cDNA or gDNA that made up the material.

This clone occurred a few times. Trimming left V 4 bases short and J 2 bases short, with 25 bases between. The CDR3 is 19 amino acids. In germline, CDR1 is MDHEN, CDR2 SYDVKM. Per the original methods: Estimation of nucleated cell counts relied on the amplification of reference gene primers. The method was immunoSEQ multiplex PCR; TCRdb's version includes in-frame clones alone and lacks a portion of them. That table is the source of V, J and clone size, and D and trimming were worked out from the DNA. Of some 100,000 clones listed, about 80% are singletons. Source material: peripheral blood. The V call is TRBV28, the J call TRBJ2-3, with D tentatively TRBD1 (6 bases). The TCR was taken from a woman aged 70-85 years with acute or convalescent COVID-19. The CDR3 nucleotides read TGTGCCAGCAGTTCCGCCTATAACACCAGGGGTCGGGACACAGATACGCAGTATTTT. Protein sequence: CASSSAYNTRGRDTDTQYF.